The rows below give T cell receptor beta chains drawn from one sample of a study of shared clonotypes between healthy human individuals. Data came from immunoSEQ multiplex PCR; TCRdb stores just in-frame clones and leaves some out. The sample yields 1,400,000 or so clones, approximately 98.5% seen once. Input material: naive CD4+ T cells sorted from blood. These receptors were taken from a man aged 25-45 years in good health. Both conserved end residues are part of each CDR3. A D gene is named only where the DNA matches it firmly. Size is stated for part of the rows, as once, few or many counts, or as a class when the clone is expanded.

- 15 TRBJ1-3 - TRBV25-1 CASSDTTGSGNTIYF TGTGCCAGCAGTGATACGACAGGCTCTGGAAACACCATATATTTT
- 16 TRBJ1-1 TRBD1 TRBV7-9 CASSRRRTGLKAEAFF TGTGCCAGCAGCCGCCGGAGGACAGGGTTAAAAGCTGAAGCTTTCTTT
- 17 TRBJ2-1 TRBD1 TRBV10-2 CASSRTTGTGGGDEQFF TGCGCCAGCAGTAGGACTACCGGGACAGGGGGCGGGGATGAGCAGTTCTTC
once 12 TRBJ1-1 - TRBV2 CASSKLMGEAFF TGTGCCAGCAGTAAATTGATGGGGGAGGCTTTCTTT
- 15 TRBJ2-2 - TRBV9 CASSGGQTNTGELFF TGTGCCAGCAGCGGTGGACAGACGAACACCGGGGAGCTGTTTTTT
- 16 TRBJ2-3 TRBD2 TRBV19 CASSIPLGRAADTQYF TGTGCCAGTAGTATCCCTCTCGGGAGGGCGGCAGATACGCAGTATTTT
- 14 TRBJ2-7 - TRBV5-1 CASSLGAGRYEQYF TGCGCCAGCAGCTTGGGGGCAGGACGCTACGAGCAGTACTTC
- 13 TRBJ1-2 - TRBV18 CASSPRRFGGYTF TGTGCCAGCTCACCGCGACGGTTTGGTGGCTACACCTTC
- 15 TRBJ1-2 - TRBV4-1 CASSPEAGRLYGYTF TGCGCCAGCAGCCCAGAAGCAGGCCGTCTCTATGGCTACACCTTC
- 15 TRBJ2-2 TRBD2 TRBV2 CASLQELAGPGELFF TGTGCCAGTCTCCAAGAACTAGCGGGACCCGGGGAGCTGTTTTTT
- 14 TRBJ1-2 TRBD1 TRBV16 CASSQETGLYGYTF TGTGCCAGCAGCCAGGAGACAGGGCTCTATGGCTACACCTTC
- 14 TRBJ2-7 - TRBV10-3 CAISAEKHGHEQYF TGTGCCATCAGTGCGGAAAAACATGGCCACGAGCAGTACTTC
- 12 TRBJ1-1 - TRBV6-6 CASSQTVTEAFF TGTGCCAGCAGTCAGACAGTCACTGAAGCTTTCTTT